The present entry profiles one TCR beta chain with its context. CD45RO-negative cells were positively selected for CCR7, leaving out terminally differentiated effector memory CD45RA+ cells. Evenly divided among several immunoSEQ plates was the genomic DNA of each subset. Method: immunoSEQ multiplex PCR; TCRdb's copy keeps in-frame clones and lacks some. The data hold around 2,100,000 clones, with about 95% observed a single time. The sample comes from a study of shared clonotypes between healthy human individuals. The wider study: Sampling drew on donors who were a couple of women and a few men aged 18 to 49. Three plates each covered CD4 naive and memory; CD8 naive two, CD8 memory one.

Trimming at V came to 5 bases and at J to 9 bases, leaving 10 bases not matched to a gene. The CDR3 is made up of 16 amino acids. Germline CDR1 and CDR2: SGHVS and FQNEAQ. The sequencing sample was made of naive CD8+ T cells sorted from blood. This sequence joins TRBV7-8 and TRBJ2-1; 13 bases line up with TRBD2. The clonotype was recovered from a man between 18 and 29 years old in good health. This CDR3 reads CASSPTSGRALGEQFF. The CDR3, as DNA: TGTGCCAGCAGCCCCACTAGCGGGAGGGCGCTGGGTGAGCAGTTCTTC. Drawing the rest from reference TRBV7-8 and TRBJ2-1, the complete variable domain is GAGVSQSPRYKVAKRGQDVALRCDPISGHVSLFWYQQALGQGPEFLTYFQNEAQLDKSGLPSDRFFAERPEGSVSTLKIQRTQQEDSAVYLCASSPTSGRALGEQFFGPGTRLTVL.